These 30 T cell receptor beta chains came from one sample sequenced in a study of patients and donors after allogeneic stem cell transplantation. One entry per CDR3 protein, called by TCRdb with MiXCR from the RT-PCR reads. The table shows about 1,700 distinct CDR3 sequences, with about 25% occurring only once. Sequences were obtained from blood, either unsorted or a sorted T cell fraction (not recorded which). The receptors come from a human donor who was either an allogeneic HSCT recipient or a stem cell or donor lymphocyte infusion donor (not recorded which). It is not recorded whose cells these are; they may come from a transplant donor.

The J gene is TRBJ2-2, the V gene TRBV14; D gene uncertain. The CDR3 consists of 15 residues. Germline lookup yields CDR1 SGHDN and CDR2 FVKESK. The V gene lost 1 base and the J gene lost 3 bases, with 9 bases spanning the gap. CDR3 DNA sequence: TGTGCCAGCAGCCAAGTTCTCGGGTACACCGGGGAGCTGTTTTTT. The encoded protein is CASSQVLGYTGELFF.

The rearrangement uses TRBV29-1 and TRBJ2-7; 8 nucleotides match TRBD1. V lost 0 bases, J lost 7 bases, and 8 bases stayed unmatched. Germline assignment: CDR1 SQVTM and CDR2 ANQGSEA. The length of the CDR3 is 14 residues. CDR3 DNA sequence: TGCAGCGTTGAAGATCGTCAGGGGGCGTGGGAGCAGTACTTC. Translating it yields CSVEDRQGAWEQYF.

CDR3 sequence (DNA): TGTGCCGCGGGACAGGGGGTCCATCAGCCCCAGCATTTT. It is translated as CAAGQGVHQPQHF. V and J are TRBV28 and TRBJ1-5; TRBD1 matches at 11 bases. Looked up from germline, CDR1 is MDHEN and CDR2 is SYDVKM. J gave up 5 bases and V 11 bases, and 5 bases lay outside the gene matches. The CDR3 loop spans 13 amino acids.

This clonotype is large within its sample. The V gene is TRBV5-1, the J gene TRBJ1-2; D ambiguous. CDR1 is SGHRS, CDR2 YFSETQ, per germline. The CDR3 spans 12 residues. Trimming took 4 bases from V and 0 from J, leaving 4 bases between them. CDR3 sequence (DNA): TGCGCCAGCAGCGACACTAACTATGGCTACACCTTC. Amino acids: CASSDTNYGYTF.

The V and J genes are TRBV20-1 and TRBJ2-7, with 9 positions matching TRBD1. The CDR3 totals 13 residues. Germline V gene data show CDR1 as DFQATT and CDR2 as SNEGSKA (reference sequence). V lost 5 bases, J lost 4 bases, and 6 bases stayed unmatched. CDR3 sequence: CSAAGQGRYEQYF. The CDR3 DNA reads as TGCAGTGCTGCGGGACAGGGAAGGTACGAGCAGTACTTC.

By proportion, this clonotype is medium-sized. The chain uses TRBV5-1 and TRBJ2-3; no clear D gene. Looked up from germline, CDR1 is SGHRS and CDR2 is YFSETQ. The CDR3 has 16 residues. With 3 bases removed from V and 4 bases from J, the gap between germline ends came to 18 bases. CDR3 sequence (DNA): TGCGCCAGCAGCTCCCGGGCCGATCAGAGCCCAGATACGCAGTATTTT. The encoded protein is CASSSRADQSPDTQYF.

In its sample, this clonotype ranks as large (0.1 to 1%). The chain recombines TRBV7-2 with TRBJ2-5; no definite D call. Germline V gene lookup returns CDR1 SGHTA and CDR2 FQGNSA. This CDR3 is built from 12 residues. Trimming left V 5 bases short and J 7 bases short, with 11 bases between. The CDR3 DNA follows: TGTGCCAGCAGCCCCCCTTCCGGGACCCAGTACTTC. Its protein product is CASSPPSGTQYF.

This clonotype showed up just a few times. The CDR3 DNA follows: TGCGCCAGCAGTCCAAGGTGCACAGATACGCAGTATTTT. As protein: CASSPRCTDTQYF. The chain employs TRBV23-1 and TRBJ2-3; D not certain. TRBV23-1 is an ORF for which the function is uncertain. V gave up 4 bases and J gave up 1 base, with 6 bases separating them. The CDR3 loop spans 13 amino acids.

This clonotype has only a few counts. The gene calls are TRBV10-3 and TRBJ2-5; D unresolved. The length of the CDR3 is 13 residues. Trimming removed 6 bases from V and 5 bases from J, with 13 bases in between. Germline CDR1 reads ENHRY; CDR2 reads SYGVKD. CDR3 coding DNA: TGTGCCATCAGGCCATCCCTTGCGGAGACCCAGTACTTC. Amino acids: CAIRPSLAETQYF.

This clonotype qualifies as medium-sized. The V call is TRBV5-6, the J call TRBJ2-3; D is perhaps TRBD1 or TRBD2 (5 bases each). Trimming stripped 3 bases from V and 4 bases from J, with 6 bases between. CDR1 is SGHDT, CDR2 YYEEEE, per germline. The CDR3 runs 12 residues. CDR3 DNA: TGTGCCAGCAGCTGGGACCCAGATACGCAGTATTTT. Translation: CASSWDPDTQYF.

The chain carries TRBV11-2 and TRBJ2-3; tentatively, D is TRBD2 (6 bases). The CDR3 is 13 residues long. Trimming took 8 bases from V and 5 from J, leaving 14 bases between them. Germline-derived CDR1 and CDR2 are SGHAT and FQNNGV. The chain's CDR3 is CASGMGRGDTQYF. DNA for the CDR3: TGTGCCAGCGGAATGGGGCGGGGAGATACGCAGTATTTT.

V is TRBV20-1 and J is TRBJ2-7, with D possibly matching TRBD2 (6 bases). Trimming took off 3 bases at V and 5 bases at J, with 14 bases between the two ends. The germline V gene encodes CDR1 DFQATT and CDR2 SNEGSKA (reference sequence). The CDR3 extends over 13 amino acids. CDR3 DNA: TGCAGTGCTAGGCGAGGCGGGGCCCACGAGCAGTACTTC. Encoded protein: CSARRGGAHEQYF.

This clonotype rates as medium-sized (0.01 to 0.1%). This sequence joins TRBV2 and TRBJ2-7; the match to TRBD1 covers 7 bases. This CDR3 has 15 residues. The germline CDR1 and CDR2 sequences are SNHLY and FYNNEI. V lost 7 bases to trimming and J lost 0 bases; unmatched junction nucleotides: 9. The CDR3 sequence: CASTFGAGGSYEQYF. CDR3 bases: TGTGCCAGCACCTTCGGGGCAGGGGGCTCCTACGAGCAGTACTTC.

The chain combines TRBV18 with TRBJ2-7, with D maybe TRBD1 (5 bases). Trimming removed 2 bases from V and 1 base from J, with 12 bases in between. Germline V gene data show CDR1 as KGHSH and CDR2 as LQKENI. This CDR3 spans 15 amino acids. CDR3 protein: CASSPGNRRSYEQYF. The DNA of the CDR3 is TGTGCCAGCTCACCAGGGAACAGGCGATCCTACGAGCAGTACTTC.

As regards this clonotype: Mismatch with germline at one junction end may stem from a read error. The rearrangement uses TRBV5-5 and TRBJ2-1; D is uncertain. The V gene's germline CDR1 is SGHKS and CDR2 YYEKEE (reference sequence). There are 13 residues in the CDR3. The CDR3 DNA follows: TGTGCCAGCAGCTTGATGGGGTACAGTGAGCAGTTCTTC. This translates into CASSLMGYSEQFF.

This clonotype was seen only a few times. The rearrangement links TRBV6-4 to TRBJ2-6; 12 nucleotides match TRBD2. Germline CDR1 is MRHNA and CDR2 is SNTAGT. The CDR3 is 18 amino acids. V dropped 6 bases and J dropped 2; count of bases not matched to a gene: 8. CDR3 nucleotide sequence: TGTGCCAGCAGCCCGACTCCTAGCGGGGGGGCTGGGGCCAACGTCCTGACTTTC. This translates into CASSPTPSGGAGANVLTF.

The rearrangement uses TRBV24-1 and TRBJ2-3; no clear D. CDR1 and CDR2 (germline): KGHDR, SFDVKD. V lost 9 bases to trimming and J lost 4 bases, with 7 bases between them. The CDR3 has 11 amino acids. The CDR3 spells CATAEADTQYF. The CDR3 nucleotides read TGTGCCACCGCAGAGGCAGATACGCAGTATTTT.

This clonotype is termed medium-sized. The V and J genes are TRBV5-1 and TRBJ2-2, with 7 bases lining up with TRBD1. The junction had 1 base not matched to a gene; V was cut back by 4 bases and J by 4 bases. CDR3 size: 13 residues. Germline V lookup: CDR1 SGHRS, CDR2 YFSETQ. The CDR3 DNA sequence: TGCGCCAGCAGCGGGACAGTCACCGGGGAGCTGTTTTTT. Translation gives CASSGTVTGELFF.

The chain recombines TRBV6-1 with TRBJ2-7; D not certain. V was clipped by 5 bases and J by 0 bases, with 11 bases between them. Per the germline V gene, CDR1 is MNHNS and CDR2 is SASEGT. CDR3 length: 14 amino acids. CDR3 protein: CASSSLGSSYEQYF. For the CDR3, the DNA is TGTGCCAGCAGTTCCCTTGGAAGCTCCTACGAGCAGTACTTC.

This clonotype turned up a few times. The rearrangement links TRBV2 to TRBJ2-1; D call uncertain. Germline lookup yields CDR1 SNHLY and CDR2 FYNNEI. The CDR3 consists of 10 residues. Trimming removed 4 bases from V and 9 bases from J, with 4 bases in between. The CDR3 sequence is CASSGGEQFF. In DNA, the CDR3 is TGTGCCAGCAGTGGTGGTGAGCAGTTCTTC.

The CDR3 DNA is TGTGCCAGCAGCGGGAGACAGGGGACCGGGGAGCTGTTTTTT. This encodes CASSGRQGTGELFF. The genes are TRBV7-2 and TRBJ2-2, with 8 bases aligning to TRBD1. The germline CDR1 and CDR2 sequences are SGHTA and FQGNSA. CDR3 length equals 14 residues. The V segment lost 5 bases and the J segment 5 bases; nucleotides outside the gene matches: 4.

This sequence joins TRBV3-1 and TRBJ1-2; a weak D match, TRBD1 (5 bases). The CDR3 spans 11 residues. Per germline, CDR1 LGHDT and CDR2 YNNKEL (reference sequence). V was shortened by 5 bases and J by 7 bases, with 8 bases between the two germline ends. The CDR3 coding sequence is TGTGCCAGCAGCAAAGGGACTGGCTACACCTTC. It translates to CASSKGTGYTF.

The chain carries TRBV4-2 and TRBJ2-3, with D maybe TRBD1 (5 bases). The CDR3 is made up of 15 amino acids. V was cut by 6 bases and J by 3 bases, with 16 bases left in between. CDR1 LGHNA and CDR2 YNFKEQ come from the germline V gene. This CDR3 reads CASSPTAAGTDTQYF. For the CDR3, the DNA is TGTGCCAGCAGTCCAACGGCCGCAGGGACAGATACGCAGTATTTT.

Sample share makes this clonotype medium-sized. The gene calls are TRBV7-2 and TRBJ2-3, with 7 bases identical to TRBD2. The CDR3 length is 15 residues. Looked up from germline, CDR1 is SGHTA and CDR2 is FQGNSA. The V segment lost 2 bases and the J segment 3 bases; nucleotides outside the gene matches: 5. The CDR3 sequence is CASSLTAGPTDTQYF. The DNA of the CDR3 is TGTGCCAGCAGCTTAACAGCGGGGCCAACAGATACGCAGTATTTT.

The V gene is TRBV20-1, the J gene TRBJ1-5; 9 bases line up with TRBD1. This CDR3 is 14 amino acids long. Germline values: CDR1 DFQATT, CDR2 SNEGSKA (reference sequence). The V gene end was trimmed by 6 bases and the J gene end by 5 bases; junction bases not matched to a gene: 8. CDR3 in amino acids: CSAATGGEDQPQHF. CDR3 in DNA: TGCAGTGCCGCGACAGGGGGGGAAGATCAGCCCCAGCATTTT.

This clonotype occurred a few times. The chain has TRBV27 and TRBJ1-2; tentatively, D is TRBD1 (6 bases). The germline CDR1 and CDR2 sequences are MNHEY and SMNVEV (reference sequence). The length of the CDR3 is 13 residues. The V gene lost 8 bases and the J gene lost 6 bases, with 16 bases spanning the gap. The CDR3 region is CASGTFLMDGYTF. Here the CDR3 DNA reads TGTGCCAGCGGGACATTCCTGATGGATGGCTACACCTTC.

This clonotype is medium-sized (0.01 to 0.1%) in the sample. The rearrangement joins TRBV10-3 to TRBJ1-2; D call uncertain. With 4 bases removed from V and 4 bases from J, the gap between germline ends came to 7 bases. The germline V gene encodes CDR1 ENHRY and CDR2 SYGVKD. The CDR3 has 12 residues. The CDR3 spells CAISVEGYGYTF. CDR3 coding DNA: TGTGCCATCAGTGTGGAAGGCTATGGCTACACCTTC.

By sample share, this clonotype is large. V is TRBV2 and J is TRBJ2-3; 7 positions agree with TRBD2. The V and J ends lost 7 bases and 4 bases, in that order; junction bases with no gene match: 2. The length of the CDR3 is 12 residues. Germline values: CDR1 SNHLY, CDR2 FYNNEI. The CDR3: CASMLAADTQYF. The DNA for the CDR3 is TGTGCCAGCATGCTAGCGGCAGATACGCAGTATTTT.

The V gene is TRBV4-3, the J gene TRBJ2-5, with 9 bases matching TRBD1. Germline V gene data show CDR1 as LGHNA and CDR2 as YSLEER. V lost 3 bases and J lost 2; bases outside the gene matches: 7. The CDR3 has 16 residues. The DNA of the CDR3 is TGCGCCAGCAGCCAGGGAAGGACAGGGGCACAAGAGACCCAGTACTTC. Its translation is CASSQGRTGAQETQYF.

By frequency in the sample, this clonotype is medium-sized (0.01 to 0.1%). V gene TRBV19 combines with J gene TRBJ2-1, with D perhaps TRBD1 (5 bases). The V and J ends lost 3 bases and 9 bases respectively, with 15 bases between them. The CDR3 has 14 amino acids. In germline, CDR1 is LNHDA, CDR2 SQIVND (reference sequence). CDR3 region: CASSMVAGRGEQFF. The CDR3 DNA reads TGTGCCAGTAGTATGGTCGCAGGGCGCGGTGAGCAGTTCTTC.